This T cell receptor beta chain appears in the sequencing data of a study of blood T cell repertoires in COVID-19. Study context: T cells, B-cell-depleted T cells, or PBMCs supplied cDNA or gDNA.

Using immunoSEQ multiplex PCR, the repertoire was profiled, and TCRdb retains in-frame clones only, with some absent. The data contain around 200,000 clones, around 80% of them seen just once; the ten biggest clones take up about 5.5%. This CDR3 has 13 amino acids. The germline V and J ends were trimmed by 0 bases and 7 bases, with 10 bases remaining between them. Germline V gene lookup returns CDR1 GTSNPN and CDR2 SVGIG (reference sequence). The receptor comes from a woman aged 65 to 85 with acute or convalescent COVID-19. The rearrangement uses TRBV30 and TRBJ2-1; D may be TRBD2 (5 bases). The sample was peripheral blood. CDR3 coding DNA: TGTGCCTGGAGTGTTGGGAGAGGAAATGAGCAGTTCTTC. Translated, it gives CAWSVGRGNEQFF.